Listed below are T cell receptor beta chains from one sample, sequenced in a study of T cell clones after liver transplantation. Assay used: immunoSEQ multiplex PCR; TCRdb lists only in-frame clones, some missing. The repertoire includes just over 80,000 clones, roughly four fifths of them detected once, and approximately 0.45% sits in the top ten. The input for sequencing was CD4+ T cells from blood, taken 45 to 46 months after liver transplant. Receptors originate from a human patient who received a liver transplant. T cells may partly derive from the graft donor. CDR3s leave out the opening cysteine and the closing phenylalanine or tryptophan. Expanded clones get a size class; other rows say once, few or many, or leave the size out.

TRBV18,-,ASSPSRVEFTEAF
TRBV9,once,ASSVAGGVGTDTQY
TRBV18,-,ASSPITGANTEAF
TRBV6-6,-,ASSYVGPTGTQY
TRBV9,-,ASSVDTEMGSEAF
TRBV6-6,many,ASSPGQGGLELF
TRBV4-1,few,ASSQGLAGVGDTQY
TRBV28,-,ASRRGDVRDQPQH
TRBV6-1,-,ASSPRTSPRDTQY
TRBV4-1,-,ASSGQSVTSDTQY
TRBV18,once,ASSPSGGASTEAF
TRBV11-2,-,ASYSNWGAASNTEAF
TRBV9,-,ASSVGGSLSTDTQY
TRBV5-1,-,ASSLRGGASYNEQF
TRBV5-4,-,ASSFSGTSSYEQY
TRBV28,-,ASSLTTRREKLF
TRBV7-2,-,ASSPGTSGKLTQY
TRBV5-1,-,ASSFAGTSGYNEQF
TRBV19,once,ASSQWQTNHKSRANVLT
TRBV2,-,ARRKTSGYEQY
TRBV28,-,ASRPTTEYAQY
TRBV19,medium-sized,ATSGTGAQPQH
TRBV4-2,once,ASSFYRGYGYT
TRBV5-8,-,ASSLEFGDSSYNEQF
TRBV28,-,ASTAGGVTNEKLF
TRBV14,-,ASSQDLYRGRSGNTIY
TRBV6-5,-,ASSREYSGNTIY
TRBV28,few,ASNRDLYGYT
TRBV20-1,once,SAAGLTEQY
TRBV5-1,few,ASSPGTASFNQPQH
TRBV28,-,ASSLNRGSTEAF
TRBV6-5,few,ASSYEGVGTGELF
TRBV18,few,ASSPTGWENEQY
TRBV5-1,-,ASSSQAGGSFSLGTEAF
TRBV12-5,-,ASGLRVYRGYEQY
TRBV5-1,-,ASSRRTDLSEAF
TRBV28,-,ASSLLYTGELF
TRBV27,few,ASRPGLEDNNEQF
TRBV6-1,once,ASSVGNNYGYT
TRBV11-1,-,ASSSRVWAGEQF
TRBV7-2,-,ASSPTTGQDQPQH
TRBV10-2,-,ASSSGLRNYGYT
TRBV7-6,-,ASSSLGTGYQDTQY
TRBV7-2,-,ASSILAGGLPTYNEQF
TRBV5-8,-,ASSHPAAGQETQY
TRBV5-1,-,ASSLALAGGPIGEQY
TRBV2,-,ASRILYEQY
TRBV5-6,once,ASSLTSGVSRSGELF
TRBV5-1,-,ASSLALAGDTDTQY
TRBV6-6,-,ASSPPHRGDGIEQF
TRBV27,-,ASSNRGFSYNEQF
TRBV18,once,ASSPRTETYEQY
TRBV14,-,ASSQVTGGDGYT